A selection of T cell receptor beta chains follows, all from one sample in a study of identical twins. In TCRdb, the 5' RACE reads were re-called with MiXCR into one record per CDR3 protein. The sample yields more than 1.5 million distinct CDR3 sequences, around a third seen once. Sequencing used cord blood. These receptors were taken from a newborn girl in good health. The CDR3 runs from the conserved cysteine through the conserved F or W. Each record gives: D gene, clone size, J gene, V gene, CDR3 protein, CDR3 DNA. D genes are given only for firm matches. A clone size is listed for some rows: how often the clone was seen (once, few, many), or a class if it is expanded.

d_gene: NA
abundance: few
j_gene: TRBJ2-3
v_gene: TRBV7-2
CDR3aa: CASSSGGESTDTQYF
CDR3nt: TGTGCCAGCAGCTCCGGAGGGGAAAGCACAGATACGCAGTATTTT

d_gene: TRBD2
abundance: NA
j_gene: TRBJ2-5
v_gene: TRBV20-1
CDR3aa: CSAHGLEETQYF
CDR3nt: TGCAGTGCCCATGGACTAGAAGAGACCCAGTACTTC

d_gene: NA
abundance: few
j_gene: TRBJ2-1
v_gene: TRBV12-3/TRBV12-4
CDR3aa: CASSLRLEYDEQFF
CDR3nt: TGTGCCAGCAGTTTACGGCTAGAGTACGATGAGCAGTTCTTC

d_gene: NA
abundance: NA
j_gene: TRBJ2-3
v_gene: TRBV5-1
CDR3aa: CASSKPTGRGADTQYF
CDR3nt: TGCGCCAGCAGCAAACCGACAGGGAGGGGGGCAGATACGCAGTATTTT

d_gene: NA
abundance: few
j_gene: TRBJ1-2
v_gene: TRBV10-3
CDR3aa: CAISGGVLYGYTF
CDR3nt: TGTGCCATCAGTGGCGGGGTACTCTATGGCTACACCTTC

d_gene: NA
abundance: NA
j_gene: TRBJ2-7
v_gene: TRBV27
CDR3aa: CASSLHPGGTYEQYF
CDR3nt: TGTGCCAGCAGTTTACATCCAGGGGGGACCTACGAGCAGTACTTC

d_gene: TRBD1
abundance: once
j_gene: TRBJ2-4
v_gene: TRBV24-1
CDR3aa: CATSDSGTGFYNEQYF
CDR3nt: TGTGCCACCAGTGATTCCGGGACAGGGTTCTACAATGAGCAGTACTTC

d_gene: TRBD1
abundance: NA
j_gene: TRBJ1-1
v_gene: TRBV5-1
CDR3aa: CASSWDRDSNTEAFF
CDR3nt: TGCGCCAGCAGCTGGGACAGGGACTCGAACACTGAAGCTTTCTTT

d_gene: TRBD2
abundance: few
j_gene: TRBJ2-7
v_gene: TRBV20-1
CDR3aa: CSARGSGTISYEQYF
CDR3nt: TGCAGTGCTAGAGGTAGCGGGACGATCTCCTACGAGCAGTACTTC

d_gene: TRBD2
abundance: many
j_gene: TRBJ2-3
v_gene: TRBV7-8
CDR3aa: CASSAGGTDTQYF
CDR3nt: TGTGCCAGCAGCGCGGGGGGCACAGATACGCAGTATTTT

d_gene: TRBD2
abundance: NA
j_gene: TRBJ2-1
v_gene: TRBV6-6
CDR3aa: CASSFGLAGSGNEQYF
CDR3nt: TGTGCCAGCAGTTTCGGACTAGCGGGATCAGGCAATGAGCAGTACTTT

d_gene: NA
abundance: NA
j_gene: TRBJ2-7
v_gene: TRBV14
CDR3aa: CASSPLSSNEQYF
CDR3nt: TGTGCCAGCAGCCCACTCAGTTCGAACGAGCAGTACTTC

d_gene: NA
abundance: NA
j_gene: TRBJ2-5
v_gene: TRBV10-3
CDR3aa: CAISGKGYGQYF
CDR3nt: TGTGCCATCAGTGGAAAGGGATACGGGCAGTACTTC

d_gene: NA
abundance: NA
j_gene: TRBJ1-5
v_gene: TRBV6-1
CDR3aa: CASCSLGALNQPQHF
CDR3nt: TGTGCCAGCTGTAGTCTAGGGGCCCTCAATCAGCCCCAGCATTTT

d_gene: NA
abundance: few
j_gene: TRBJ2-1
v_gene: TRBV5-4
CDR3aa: CASSFDSAYNEQFF
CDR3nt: TGTGCCAGCAGCTTCGATAGCGCTTACAATGAGCAGTTCTTC

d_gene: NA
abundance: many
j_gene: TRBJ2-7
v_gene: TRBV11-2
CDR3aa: CASSLDRGHFYEQYF
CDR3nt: TGTGCCAGCAGCTTAGACCGAGGACATTTCTACGAGCAGTACTTC

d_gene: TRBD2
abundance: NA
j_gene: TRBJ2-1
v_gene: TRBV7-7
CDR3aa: CASSLTGGTGNEQFF
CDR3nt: TGTGCTAGCAGCTTGACGGGAGGAACGGGAAATGAGCAGTTCTTC

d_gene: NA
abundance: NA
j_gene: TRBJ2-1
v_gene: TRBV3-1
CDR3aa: CASSSGGTYYEQFF
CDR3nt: TGTGCCAGCAGCAGTGGGGGAACCTACTACGAGCAGTTCTTC

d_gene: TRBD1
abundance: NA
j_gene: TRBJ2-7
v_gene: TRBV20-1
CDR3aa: CSARRTGFPYEQYF
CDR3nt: TGCAGTGCTAGAAGGACAGGGTTCCCCTACGAGCAGTACTTC

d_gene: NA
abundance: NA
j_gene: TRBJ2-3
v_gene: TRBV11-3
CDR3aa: CASSLDLGNTQYF
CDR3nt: TGTGCCAGCAGCTTAGATCTGGGAAATACGCAGTATTTT

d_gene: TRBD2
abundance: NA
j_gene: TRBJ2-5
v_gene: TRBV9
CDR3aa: CASSAAAGTILFSEQYF
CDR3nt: TGTGCCAGCAGCGCCGCGGCCGGGACTATTCTATTTAGTGAGCAGTACTTC

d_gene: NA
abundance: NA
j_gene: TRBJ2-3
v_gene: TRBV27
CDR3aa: CASSTEYTDTQYF
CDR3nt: TGTGCCAGCAGTACCGAATACACAGATACGCAGTATTTT

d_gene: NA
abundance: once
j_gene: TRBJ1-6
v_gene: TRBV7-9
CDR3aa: CASSLERQSSPPHF
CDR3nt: TGTGCCAGCAGCTTAGAAAGACAGTCTTCACCCCCCCACTTT

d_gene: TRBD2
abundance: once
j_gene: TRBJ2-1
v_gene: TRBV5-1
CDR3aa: CANSLRGGIYNEQFF
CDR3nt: TGCGCCAACAGCTTGCGGGGGGGAATCTACAATGAGCAGTTCTTC

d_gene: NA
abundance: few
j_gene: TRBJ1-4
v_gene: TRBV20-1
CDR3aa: CSARLGVLGEKLFF
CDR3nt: TGCAGTGCTAGATTGGGGGTTTTAGGTGAAAAACTGTTTTTT

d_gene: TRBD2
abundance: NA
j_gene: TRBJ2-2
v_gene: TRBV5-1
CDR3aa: CASSLWASGRTGELFF
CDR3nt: TGCGCCAGCAGCTTATGGGCTAGCGGGAGGACCGGGGAGCTGTTTTTT

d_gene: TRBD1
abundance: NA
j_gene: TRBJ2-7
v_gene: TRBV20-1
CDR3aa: CSASKGTGLYEQYF
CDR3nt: TGCAGTGCTAGTAAAGGGACAGGGCTATACGAGCAGTACTTC

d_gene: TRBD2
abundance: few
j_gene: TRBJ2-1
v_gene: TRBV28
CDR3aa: CASRVPQGLAGGYEQFF
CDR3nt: TGTGCCAGCCGTGTACCTCAGGGACTAGCGGGAGGCTATGAGCAGTTCTTC

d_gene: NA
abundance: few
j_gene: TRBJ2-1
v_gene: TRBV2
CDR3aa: CASSEIVEQFF
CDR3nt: TGTGCCAGCAGTGAAATAGTCGAGCAGTTCTTC

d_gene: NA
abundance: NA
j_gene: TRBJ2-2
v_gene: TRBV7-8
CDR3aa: CASSSSLTNTGELFF
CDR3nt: TGTGCCAGCAGCTCCAGCCTAACGAACACCGGGGAGCTGTTTTTT

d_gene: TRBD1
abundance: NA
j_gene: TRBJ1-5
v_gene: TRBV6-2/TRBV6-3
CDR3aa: CASSDRVGGYSNQPQHF
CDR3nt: TGTGCCAGCAGCGACAGGGTTGGGGGTTATAGCAATCAGCCCCAGCATTTT

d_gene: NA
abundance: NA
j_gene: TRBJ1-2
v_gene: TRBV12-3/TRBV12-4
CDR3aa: CASSLARGNYGYIF
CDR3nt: TGTGCCAGCAGTTTAGCGCGCGGTAACTATGGCTACATCTTC

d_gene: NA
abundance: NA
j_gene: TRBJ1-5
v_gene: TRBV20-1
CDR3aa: CSAREQNNQPQHF
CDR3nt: TGCAGTGCTAGAGAGCAGAACAATCAGCCCCAGCATTTT

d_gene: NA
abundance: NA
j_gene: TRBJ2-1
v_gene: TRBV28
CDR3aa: CANSFFGRTYNEQFF
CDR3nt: TGTGCCAACAGTTTCTTCGGCAGAACCTACAATGAGCAGTTCTTC

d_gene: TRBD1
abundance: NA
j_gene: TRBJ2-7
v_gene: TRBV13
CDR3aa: CASSFDPGQGRFSYEQYF
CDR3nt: TGTGCCAGCAGCTTTGACCCGGGACAGGGGCGATTCTCCTACGAGCAGTACTTC

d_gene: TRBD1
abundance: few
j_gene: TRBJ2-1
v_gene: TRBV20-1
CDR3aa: CSALTGGAITEQFF
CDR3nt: TGCAGTGCCCTAACAGGGGGCGCGATTACTGAGCAGTTCTTC

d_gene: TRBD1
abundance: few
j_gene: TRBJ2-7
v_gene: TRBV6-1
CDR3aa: CASRGVGTAYYEQYF
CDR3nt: TGTGCCAGCAGGGGCGTAGGGACAGCATACTACGAGCAGTACTTC

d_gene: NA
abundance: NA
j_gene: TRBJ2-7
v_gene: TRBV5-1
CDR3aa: CASSLWGDLSNEQYF
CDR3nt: TGCGCCAGCAGCTTGTGGGGCGATCTCTCCAATGAGCAGTACTTC

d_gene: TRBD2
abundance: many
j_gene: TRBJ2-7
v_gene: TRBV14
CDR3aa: CASSAGLVYEQYF
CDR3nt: TGTGCCAGCAGCGCGGGACTAGTTTACGAGCAGTACTTC

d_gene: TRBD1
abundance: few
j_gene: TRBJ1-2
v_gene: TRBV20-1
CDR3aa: CSARDKPGQGIYGYTF
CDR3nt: TGCAGTGCTAGGGATAAACCGGGACAGGGGATCTATGGCTACACCTTC

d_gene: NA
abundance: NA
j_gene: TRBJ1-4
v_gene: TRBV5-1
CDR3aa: CASKPRAATNEKLFF
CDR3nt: TGCGCCAGCAAACCCCGGGCGGCAACTAATGAAAAACTGTTTTTT

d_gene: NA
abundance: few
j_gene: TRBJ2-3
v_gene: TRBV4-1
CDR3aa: CASGQSLDTQYF
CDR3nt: TGCGCCAGCGGCCAATCTTTGGATACGCAGTATTTT

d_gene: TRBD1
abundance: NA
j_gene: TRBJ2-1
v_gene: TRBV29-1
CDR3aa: CSVKKRGTGNEQFF
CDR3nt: TGCAGCGTCAAGAAACGGGGGACAGGGAATGAGCAGTTCTTC

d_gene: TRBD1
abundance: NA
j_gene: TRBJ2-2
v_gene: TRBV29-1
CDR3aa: CSVPGQQIAGELFF
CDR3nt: TGCAGCGTCCCGGGACAGCAAATCGCCGGGGAGCTGTTTTTT

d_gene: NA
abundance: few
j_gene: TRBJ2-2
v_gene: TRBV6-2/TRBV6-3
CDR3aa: CASSYFDTGELFF
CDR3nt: TGTGCCAGCAGTTACTTCGACACCGGGGAGCTGTTTTTT